A selection of T cell receptor beta chains follows, all from one sample in a study of blood T cell repertoires in COVID-19. This table comes from immunoSEQ multiplex PCR, and its TCRdb copy is limited to in-frame clones, with some not included. The sample contains tens of thousands of clones, approximately 91% of which appear only once. The sample comprised peripheral blood. Source of these receptors: a man aged 60 to 69 with acute or convalescent COVID-19. The CDR3 runs from the conserved cysteine through the conserved F or W. A D gene is named only where the DNA matches it firmly. Clone size is given for some rows only: seen once, a few or many times, or a class if the clone is expanded.

v_gene: TRBV24-1; j_gene: TRBJ2-1; abundance: -; d_gene: TRBD2; CDR3nt: TGTGCCACCAGTCGCGGGAGACTATCGGGTAATGAGCAGTTCTTC; CDR3aa: CATSRGRLSGNEQFF
v_gene: TRBV11-1; j_gene: TRBJ2-3; abundance: -; d_gene: TRBD1; CDR3nt: TGTGCCAGCAGCCCCCGGGACAGGGGGCGCACAGATACGCAGTATTTT; CDR3aa: CASSPRDRGRTDTQYF
v_gene: TRBV9; j_gene: TRBJ2-1; abundance: -; d_gene: -; CDR3nt: TGTGCCAGCACCGGGAGTAGCGCAAACAATGAGCAGTTCTTC; CDR3aa: CASTGSSANNEQFF
v_gene: TRBV20-1; j_gene: TRBJ1-5; abundance: -; d_gene: -; CDR3nt: TGCAGTGCTAGTGGGGGCCCCTCCCCCTATAGCAATCAGCCCCAGCATTTT; CDR3aa: CSASGGPSPYSNQPQHF
v_gene: TRBV10-2; j_gene: TRBJ2-1; abundance: once; d_gene: TRBD1; CDR3nt: TGCGCCAGCAGCGCAGGGGGAGCCCCCAATGAGCAGTTCTTC; CDR3aa: CASSAGGAPNEQFF
v_gene: TRBV6-1; j_gene: TRBJ1-3; abundance: few; d_gene: -; CDR3nt: TGTGCCAGCAGTGAGGGGGCCTCTGGAAACACCATATATTTT; CDR3aa: CASSEGASGNTIYF
v_gene: TRBV30; j_gene: TRBJ1-6; abundance: -; d_gene: TRBD1; CDR3nt: TGTGCCTGGGGGGGACAGAATAATTCACCCCTCCACTTT; CDR3aa: CAWGGQNNSPLHF
v_gene: TRBV30; j_gene: TRBJ1-1; abundance: -; d_gene: -; CDR3nt: TGTGCCTGGAGTCTCACAGGGAACACTGAAGCTTTCTTT; CDR3aa: CAWSLTGNTEAFF
v_gene: TRBV7-6; j_gene: TRBJ1-5; abundance: -; d_gene: -; CDR3nt: TGTGCCAGCAGCTTACGCCCGGGTCCCACGGGACAGCCCCAGCATTTT; CDR3aa: CASSLRPGPTGQPQHF
v_gene: TRBV6-2/TRBV6-3; j_gene: TRBJ2-1; abundance: -; d_gene: TRBD2; CDR3nt: TGTGCCAGCAGCATTAGCGGGAGTCGGGTTGAGCAGTTCTTC; CDR3aa: CASSISGSRVEQFF
v_gene: TRBV10-2; j_gene: TRBJ1-3; abundance: -; d_gene: TRBD1; CDR3nt: TGCGCCAGCAGGGGACAGGGGAGAGATGGAAGGGGTTCTGGAAACACCATATATTTT; CDR3aa: CASRGQGRDGRGSGNTIYF
v_gene: TRBV19; j_gene: TRBJ1-1; abundance: -; d_gene: -; CDR3nt: TGTGCCAGTAGTATAGGGAGCTTGAACACTGAAGCTTTCTTT; CDR3aa: CASSIGSLNTEAFF
v_gene: TRBV6-2/TRBV6-3; j_gene: TRBJ2-3; abundance: -; d_gene: TRBD2; CDR3nt: TGTGCCAGCAGTTACCGACTAGCGACAGATACGCAGTATTTT; CDR3aa: CASSYRLATDTQYF
v_gene: TRBV7-2; j_gene: TRBJ2-1; abundance: -; d_gene: -; CDR3nt: TGTGCCAGCAGCGACCGATCCGGGACAAGCTACAATGAGCAGTTCTTC; CDR3aa: CASSDRSGTSYNEQFF
v_gene: TRBV28; j_gene: TRBJ2-4; abundance: -; d_gene: TRBD2; CDR3nt: TGTGCCAGCGCACCCGGGGGGGGAGCCAAAAACATTCAGTACTTC; CDR3aa: CASAPGGGAKNIQYF
v_gene: TRBV30; j_gene: TRBJ1-3; abundance: -; d_gene: TRBD1; CDR3nt: TGTGCCTGGAGTTCTTCCGACAGGGGAGGTTCAGGAAACACCATATATTTT; CDR3aa: CAWSSSDRGGSGNTIYF
v_gene: TRBV10-3; j_gene: TRBJ2-3; abundance: few; d_gene: TRBD2; CDR3nt: TGTGCCATCTCTGGGCTAGCGGCCTCCGCAAGCACAGATACGCAGTATTTT; CDR3aa: CAISGLAASASTDTQYF
v_gene: TRBV7-2; j_gene: TRBJ2-2; abundance: -; d_gene: -; CDR3nt: TGTGCCAGCAGCTTAGTGGCAGGGGATGACACCGGGGAGCTGTTTTTT; CDR3aa: CASSLVAGDDTGELFF
v_gene: TRBV19; j_gene: TRBJ1-2; abundance: -; d_gene: -; CDR3nt: TGTGCCAGTAGTCCCGGCGGACAGAACTATGGCTACACCTTC; CDR3aa: CASSPGGQNYGYTF
v_gene: TRBV9; j_gene: TRBJ2-3; abundance: -; d_gene: TRBD1; CDR3nt: TGTGCCAGCAGCGACCGACAGGGAGTCACAGATACGCAGTATTTT; CDR3aa: CASSDRQGVTDTQYF
v_gene: TRBV28; j_gene: TRBJ2-1; abundance: -; d_gene: TRBD2; CDR3nt: TGTGCCAGCAGTCGACTAGCGGGAACCTACAATGAGCAGTTCTTC; CDR3aa: CASSRLAGTYNEQFF
v_gene: TRBV7-3; j_gene: TRBJ2-5; abundance: -; d_gene: -; CDR3nt: TGTGCCAGCAGCTTAGGGTTCGGCGGGATAGGGGAGACCCAGTACTTC; CDR3aa: CASSLGFGGIGETQYF
v_gene: TRBV5-4; j_gene: TRBJ1-4; abundance: -; d_gene: -; CDR3nt: TGTGCCAGCAGCTTGCGGGGGTTGTGGGGGAATGAAAAACTGTTTTTT; CDR3aa: CASSLRGLWGNEKLFF
v_gene: TRBV28; j_gene: TRBJ1-1; abundance: once; d_gene: -; CDR3nt: TGTGCCAGCAGTCTTGCGGGGGGCACTGAAGCTTTCTTT; CDR3aa: CASSLAGGTEAFF
v_gene: TRBV5-5; j_gene: TRBJ2-7; abundance: -; d_gene: TRBD1; CDR3nt: TGTGCCAGCCATAGACAGGGCGATATCCGGGTCGACGAGCAGTACTTC; CDR3aa: CASHRQGDIRVDEQYF
v_gene: TRBV7-9; j_gene: TRBJ2-1; abundance: -; d_gene: TRBD2; CDR3nt: TGTGCCAGCAGCCCTTCCGGGACTAGCGGACTGGACTCCTACAATGAGCAGTTCTTC; CDR3aa: CASSPSGTSGLDSYNEQFF
v_gene: TRBV28; j_gene: TRBJ2-6; abundance: -; d_gene: TRBD1; CDR3nt: TGTGCCAGCAGTTCGCCGAGGACAGGACTCCCCCCCTCTGGGGCCAACGTCCTGACTTTC; CDR3aa: CASSSPRTGLPPSGANVLTF
v_gene: TRBV19; j_gene: TRBJ1-6; abundance: -; d_gene: -; CDR3nt: TGTGCCAGTACCCCCGGCCTGGGGGGAGGTTCACCCCTCCACTTT; CDR3aa: CASTPGLGGGSPLHF
v_gene: TRBV3-1/TRBV3-2; j_gene: TRBJ2-7; abundance: -; d_gene: -; CDR3nt: TGTGCCAGCGCCCTGCTCGGAGCGGCATCCTACGAGCAGTACTTC; CDR3aa: CASALLGAASYEQYF
v_gene: TRBV9; j_gene: TRBJ2-1; abundance: once; d_gene: TRBD2; CDR3nt: TGTGCCAGCACTACCCTAGCGGGAGAGGGAGAGCAGTTCTTC; CDR3aa: CASTTLAGEGEQFF
v_gene: TRBV4-1; j_gene: TRBJ2-7; abundance: -; d_gene: TRBD2; CDR3nt: TGCGCCAGCAGCCGTACGGGACTAGAAGGCGAGCAGTACTTC; CDR3aa: CASSRTGLEGEQYF